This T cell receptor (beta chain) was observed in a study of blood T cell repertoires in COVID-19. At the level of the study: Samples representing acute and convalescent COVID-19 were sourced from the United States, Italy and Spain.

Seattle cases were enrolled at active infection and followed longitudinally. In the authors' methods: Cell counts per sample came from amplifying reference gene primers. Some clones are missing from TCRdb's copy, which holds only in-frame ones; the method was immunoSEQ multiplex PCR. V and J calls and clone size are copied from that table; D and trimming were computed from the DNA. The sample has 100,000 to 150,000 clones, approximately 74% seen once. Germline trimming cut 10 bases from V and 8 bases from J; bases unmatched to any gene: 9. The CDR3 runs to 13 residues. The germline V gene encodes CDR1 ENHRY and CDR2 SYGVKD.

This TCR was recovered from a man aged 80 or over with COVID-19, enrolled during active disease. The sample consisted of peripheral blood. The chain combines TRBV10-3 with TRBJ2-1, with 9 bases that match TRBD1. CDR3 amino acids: CATRDRVNYEQFF. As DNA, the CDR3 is TGTGCCACGAGGGACAGGGTAAACTATGAGCAGTTCTTC.